The 10 T cell receptor beta chains reported below all come from one sample, sequenced in a study of T cells after yellow fever vaccination. Using its own MiXCR run on the 5' RACE reads, TCRdb lists one record per CDR3 protein. The sample includes 300,000 to 400,000 distinct CDR3 sequences, around 13% seen only once; the top ten take 2.5% to 3.5%. Source: CD4+ T cells sorted from PBMCs, taken 15 days after the yellow fever booster vaccination. The source is a young man who received the YFV17D yellow fever vaccine.

The rearrangement uses TRBV9 and TRBJ2-2, with a tentative D call TRBD1 (5 bases). Trimming stripped 0 bases from V and 2 bases from J, with 11 bases between. The CDR3 is 16 amino acids. Germline CDR1 and CDR2: SGDLS and YYNGEE. In DNA, the CDR3 is TGTGCCAGCAGCGTAGCTGCCCAGGGTAACACCGGGGAGCTGTTTTTT. Translated, it gives CASSVAAQGNTGELFF.

This chain links TRBV28 with TRBJ1-2; weak D call: TRBD1 (5 bases). The germline gives CDR1 MDHEN, CDR2 SYDVKM. This CDR3 is built from 15 residues. With 5 bases removed from V and 8 bases from J, the gap between germline ends came to 21 bases. CDR3: CASSDEQAYLEGYTF. The CDR3, as DNA: TGTGCCAGCAGTGACGAACAGGCCTATCTAGAGGGCTACACCTTC.

There are a few counts of this clonotype. The J gene is TRBJ2-3, the V gene TRBV18; 7 positions agree with TRBD1. Trimming removed 6 bases from V and 1 base from J; junction bases left unmatched: 4. CDR1 and CDR2 (germline): KGHSH, LQKENI. This CDR3 has 14 residues. The CDR3 nucleotides read TGTGCCAGCTCTAGGGGGCTTCGCACAGATACGCAGTATTTT. This sequence encodes CASSRGLRTDTQYF.

The rearrangement joins TRBV11-2 to TRBJ2-4; D uncertain. CDR1 is SGHAT, CDR2 FQNNGV, per germline. The CDR3 totals 17 residues. V shed 10 bases and J shed 3 bases, with 25 bases lying between them. CDR3 nucleotides: TGTGCCAATCCACGGGCGAGTGCGGAGATACACAAAAACATTCAGTACTTC. Translated: CANPRASAEIHKNIQYF.

Only a few counts were recorded for this clonotype. The rearrangement uses TRBV6-5 and TRBJ2-5; TRBD1 might be the D (6 bases). Germline V lookup: CDR1 MNHEY, CDR2 SVGAGI. The ends were cut back, 5 bases at V and 3 bases at J, with 13 bases in the middle. The CDR3 loop spans 14 amino acids. The CDR3 DNA sequence: TGTGCCAGCAGTCCACAGGGTGGCGAAGAGACCCAGTACTTC. Residues: CASSPQGGEETQYF.

J is TRBJ2-2 and V is TRBV10-3; 9 positions match TRBD2. Germline-derived CDR1 and CDR2 are ENHRY and SYGVKD. This CDR3 is 15 amino acids long. V gave up 9 bases and J gave up 8 bases; unmatched junction bases: 13. The chain's CDR3 is CAIASSGVHVGELFF. The CDR3 DNA follows: TGTGCCATTGCCTCTAGCGGGGTCCACGTGGGGGAGCTGTTTTTT.

The chain uses TRBV6-2 or TRBV6-3 and TRBJ1-6; unclear D gene. CDR1 and CDR2 from the germline V gene are MNHEY and SVGEGT. Between the trimmed V and J ends, which lost 2 bases and 5 bases, there was a span of 13 bases. The CDR3 consists of 16 residues. The CDR3: CASSYVSGQNNSPLHF. In DNA, the CDR3 is TGTGCCAGCAGTTACGTCTCGGGCCAGAATAATTCACCCCTCCACTTT.

The sample holds a few counts of this clonotype. The chain uses TRBV13 and TRBJ1-3, with D perhaps matching TRBD1 (5 bases). V lost 5 bases and J 8 bases, leaving 22 bases between the germline ends. Germline V gives CDR1 PRHDT, CDR2 FYEKMQ (reference sequence). The CDR3 has 16 residues. Here the CDR3 reads CASSHAIRGGRYTIYF. The CDR3 bases are TGTGCCAGCAGCCACGCCATTCGGGGCGGGCGATACACCATATATTTT. Full variable domain (outside the CDR3, taken from reference TRBV13 and TRBJ1-3): AAGVIQSPRHLIKEKRETATLKCYPIPRHDTVYWYQQGPGQDPQFLISFYEKMQSDKGSIPDRFSAQQFSDYHSELNMSSLELGDSALYFCASSHAIRGGRYTIYFGEGSWLTVV.

The chain recombines TRBV4-3 with TRBJ2-3; 11 nucleotides agree with TRBD2. Germline CDR1 reads LGHNA; CDR2 reads YSLEER. J was trimmed by 1 base and V by 1 base; bases with no gene match: 4. The CDR3 covers 17 residues. Written as DNA, the CDR3 is TGCGCCAGCAGCCAAGGCGGGACTAGCGGAGGCACAGATACGCAGTATTTT. It encodes CASSQGGTSGGTDTQYF.

This clonotype came up a few times. The chain uses TRBV7-9 and TRBJ1-2; D is unclear. The germline CDR1 and CDR2 sequences are SEHNR and FQNEAQ (reference sequence). The CDR3 is made up of 14 amino acids. The V end was cut by 7 bases, the J end by 4 bases, with 16 bases between. Here the CDR3 reads CASTPQRVGYGYTF. The CDR3 DNA reads as TGTGCCAGCACACCTCAAAGGGTCGGCTATGGCTACACCTTC.